Presented here are 2 T cell receptor beta chains from one specimen sequenced in a study of spatial heterogeneity in lung cancer. Time point given: sample taken at primary tumor resection. In TCRdb, the 5' RACE reads were re-called with MiXCR into one record per CDR3 protein. Of some 41,000 distinct CDR3 sequences in the sample, over 6.5% are singletons; the top ten hold 43%. Sequenced here: PBMCs, sampled at surgery. These TCRs come from a female donor with early-stage non-small cell lung cancer.

In this sample, this clonotype turned up many times. The V call is TRBV20-1, the J call TRBJ2-1, with 10 nucleotides matching TRBD2. The germline V gene encodes CDR1 DFQATT and CDR2 SNEGSKA (reference sequence). CDR3 length: 17 amino acids. With V trimmed by 0 bases and J by 1 base, 6 bases remained unmatched. The CDR3 nucleotides are TGCAGTGCTAGAGATGACCGGACTAGCGGATCCTACAATGAGCAGTTCTTC. Translated, it gives CSARDDRTSGSYNEQFF.

This clonotype was seen at least ten times. V usage is TRBV12-3 or TRBV12-4 and J usage is TRBJ1-5; D ambiguous. Trimming shortened V by 3 bases and J by 0 bases, and 9 bases separated the two germline ends. This CDR3 contains 15 residues. The CDR3 DNA follows: TGTGCCAGCAGTTTGCGCTCCTATAGCAATCAGCCCCAGCATTTT. The encoded protein is CASSLRSYSNQPQHF.